This T cell receptor (beta chain) was retrieved from a study of cytomegalovirus exposure and HLA in healthy donors (TCRdb year 2017). Broadly, across the study: In an earlier analysis of 550 to 750 of the donors, around 290 Gb of sequence data and just under 120 million unique TCR beta sequences from some 170 million T cells were reported. Using immunosequencing, the study profiled T cell repertoires from around 680 subjects and related those repertoires to cytomegalovirus serostatus. In an earlier analysis of more than 550 of the donors, high-throughput TCR beta sequencing was used to judge whether each TCR beta V gene segment behaved as functional or pseudogenic. About five DR-DQ haplotypes were handled as single units for association and clustering because linkage in the cohort was strong. To study patterns of TCR occurrence, a later analysis re-analyzed previously published TCR beta repertoires from 666 donors and added high-resolution HLA genotyping. Alongside the repertoire data, information on donor age, sex, ethnicity and CMV serostatus was compiled. About 300 gigabases of sequencing data and 70 million to 100 million unique TCR sequences made up an early release that covered several hundred HLA-typed donors. Among about 400 genotyped donors of the cohort, an average of around 250,000 unique TCR beta nucleotide sequences was sequenced per donor, of which about 19% were non-productive. The study aimed to test whether cataloging public T cell receptors could reveal signatures of past pathogen exposure. Class I and class II HLA loci were covered by the typing at four-digit resolution. A separate validation cohort of roughly 130 different subjects was used in addition to the roughly 670-subject first cohort. Of the 300 to 450 genotyped donors, 65% to 90% were placed in the genetic ancestry cluster associated with self-reported Caucasian donors. To predict cytomegalovirus infection status, the study combined high-throughput TCR immunosequencing, statistical association of individual TCRs with disease status, and machine learning. Every repertoire in the discovery cohort had been generated on one and the same sequencing platform. Rather than using new phenotypic data, the later analysis identified candidate immune exposures from TCR beta sequences and from how often those sequences occurred across donors. The number of typed donors differed by locus: about 620-640 for A, B, C, DRB1 and DQB1; 500 to 550 for DQA1; approximately 600 for DPA1; and some 450 for DPB1. In a later genetic analysis, genome-wide SNP genotypes for about three fifths of the roughly 670 donors were used, and that subset was treated as a discovery cohort.

Reading the germline V gene (reference sequence) gives CDR1 SEHNR and CDR2 FQNEAQ. Counted from cysteine to phenylalanine, this CDR3 has 14 amino acids. CDR3 DNA only is kept here, 42 bases in frame from base 1. The germline ends are 12 bases apart after V is trimmed by 5 bases and J by 2 bases. Libraries were constructed by the immunoSEQ multiplex PCR assay. A mixture of 60 forward primers for TCR Vbeta segments and 13 reverse primers for TCR Jbeta segments was used in the multiplex PCR. Amplification of the CDR3 region of rearranged TCR beta genes was performed with a multiplex PCR assay on genomic DNA. The Illumina HiSeq System was used to sequence the amplified TCR beta libraries as 87-base-pair reads. The paper's processing steps were these. Across the 500 to 700 repertoires, a later analysis counted roughly 84 million unique TCR beta chains, some 11 million of which were shared by at least two donors. Raw reads were error-corrected and collapsed into unique sequences with a nearest-neighbor algorithm that merged closely related sequences to remove PCR and sequencing errors. Alignment of CDR3 sequences to IMGT reference sequences was used to assign V, D and J gene segments. For a sequence to be retained, at least a six-nucleotide match to both a V gene segment and a J gene segment was required. A rearrangement was called productive if the CDR3 had no stop codons and remained in frame with V and J, and every other rearrangement was called non-productive. Following IMGT convention, CDR3 was defined as the stretch from the second conserved V-encoded cysteine up to the conserved J-encoded phenylalanine. The earlier analysis of roughly 590 of the donors excluded any sequence lacking an unambiguous match to a single V gene segment. In an earlier analysis of around 590 of the donors, a V segment was called functional when productive rearrangements were above 56.7%, and segregating when the standard deviation between donors exceeded 5%. To diagnose cytomegalovirus status from the catalog of TCR beta chain sequences, a statistical classification framework was built. In a later analysis, V and J genes were assigned by comparing TCR nucleotide sequences against IMGT/GENE-DB human TR gene sequences. A later analysis assigned CDR3 sequences and most-parsimonious VDJ recombination scenarios with the TCRdist pipeline. In a later analysis, each TCR beta chain was defined by its CDR3 amino acid sequence together with its V-gene family, and reads lacking a unique V-gene family were excluded. A later analysis removed roughly 590 highly shared, low-generation-probability nucleotide sequences to deal with suspected cross-contamination and a sequencing artifact. A later analysis calculated a clonal expansion index for each public chain from normalized within-repertoire ranks of inferred template counts. In a later analysis, generation probabilities were computed using a VDJ recombination model fitted to out-of-frame rearrangements, and the results were checked against IGoR. In a later analysis, TCR-TCR, TCR-HLA and TCR-CMV co-occurrence was scored with hypergeometric tests, and a repertoire-size bias correction was applied to TCR pairs. False discovery rates were estimated in a later analysis by permuting HLA or CMV assignments 20 times. In a later analysis, co-occurring TCRs were grouped using DBSCAN, with TCRdist sequence similarity added in when clustering inside HLA-allele-positive subsets. Repertoires with fewer than 30,000 or more than 120,000 public chains, plus five repertoires with anomalous nucleotide sharing, were excluded from co-occurrence clustering. What TCRdb holds here is the immuneACCESS table cut down to in-frame rearrangements. Part of the clones is not present; checked against another copy, under half of the missing clones reflect an unresolved V gene, and the others are unexplained. For V, J and clone size, that table is used; D and trimming come from the DNA. The sample profile shows some 100,000 clones; about 80% of them were found once. The ten largest make up 4.9% of the sample.

Comments on this clone: Its antigen specificity is not known. No much larger clone exists at a distance of one base, and base qualities are not known.

In total, approximately 610 healthy bone marrow donors made up the cohort. At the time of sampling, all cohort members were nominally healthy, though unrecorded immune exposures were likely present. The donor tested CMV seropositive, placing the donor among the 290 or so seropositive members of the cohort. Every donor gave a peripheral blood sample, and the peripheral blood mononuclear cells from that sample were used for TCR beta sequencing. The Qiagen DNeasy Blood Extraction Kit was used to extract genomic DNA from the blood cell samples. The full study reports these points: In a later analysis, HLA-associated TCR beta chains were found to be more clonally expanded and to have lower generation probabilities than equally common non-associated chains. The study gave a list of 150 to 200 TCR beta chains associated with cytomegalovirus. For the cohort, immune exposure information was limited to CMV serostatus. Most CMV-associated TCR beta chains appeared to be HLA-restricted in a later analysis, and the HLA associations seemed to be driven largely by CMV exposure. The 87-base-pair reads could not distinguish some IMGT-functional V segments, including TRBV6-2 and TRBV6-3, so those segments were excluded. According to a later analysis, parvovirus B19, influenza, CMV and Epstein-Barr virus appeared linked to several top co-occurrence clusters. Linkage disequilibrium might explain the correlated functional status among segregating V segments, but an unknown experimental factor could not be ruled out. Only TCR beta chains were sequenced in this cohort, and the absence of alpha or paired-chain data limited detectable features. In vitro tests confirmed that a few of the cytomegalovirus-associated TCR beta chains recognize cytomegalovirus antigens. A further reported finding was that TCR beta sequences accurately predicted the HLA-A and HLA-B alleles for most subjects in the first cohort. The sequencing pipeline was judged likely to have produced a cluster of highly shared sequence variants as a technical artifact. Strong co-occurrence of HLA alleles, especially DR and DQ, made assigning TCR associations to individual alleles difficult. Because HLA typing was missing for some donors at each locus, association tests included only the typed subset. Specific HLA alleles were associated with 15,000 to 20,000 TCR beta sequences at a false discovery rate of 0.05 in a later analysis. Across donors, most TCR sequences were observed very rarely, whereas some public TCRs were present in many individuals. A later genetic analysis associated a missense DCLRE1C variant with V-gene and J-gene trimming of TCR beta chains, and an independent cohort replicated the association. An earlier analysis of approximately 590 of the donors showed that most TCR beta V segments appeared in productive rearrangements either about 90% or about 30% of the time, which broadly matched IMGT annotations. The authors suggested that the approach could potentially be extended to other disease states and immunological phenotypes. In a later genetic analysis, fewer N-insertions in productive TCRs were reported among donors in an Asian-associated ancestry cluster than the approximately 710-donor mean. Because counts were too low, roughly 17 rarely observed V segments, including chromosome 9 orphons, were left out of the earlier analysis of a few hundred of the donors. In a later analysis, the rate of TCR association differed among HLA loci, with DRB1 alleles having the most associated TCRs and HLA-C alleles having the fewest. Roughly uniform sequencing depth across donors was assumed in presence/absence analyses, although this assumption may not hold. The classifier was reported to diagnose cytomegalovirus status with high specificity and sensitivity in both the original and validation cohorts.

The rearranged chain carries TRBV7-9 and TRBJ1-2; D gene: possibly TRBD1, on 5 matching bases. The sequencing input was PBMCs. The sequence was collected from a man aged 45-65 years in good health and CMV-seropositive. The CDR3 region reads CASSRERGNYGYTF. At the DNA level, the sequence is TGTGCCAGCAGCCGCGAGCGGGGGAACTATGGCTACACCTTC.